This TCR beta chain comes out of a study of T cells in Graves' hyperthyroidism and ophthalmopathy. Study-level findings and limits: Most thyroid clonotypes with frequency above 0.001 were detected in blood. In the analysis, a 13 V-J model separated ophthalmopathy from stable hyperthyroidism.

TCR beta CDR3 sequences were amplified from RNA transcripts. First-round RT-PCR targeting the TCR CDR3 was performed with the HTBI primer set. MiXCR, applied by TCRdb to the multiplex PCR reads, yields one record per CDR3 protein. Of about 610,000 distinct CDR3 sequences listed, about 15% were seen once; the top ten hold approximately 4.3%. As to this clonotype: Its antigen is not known.

With 1 base clipped from V and 0 bases from J, the junction kept 11 bases outside the gene matches. CDR1 is SGHVS, CDR2 FQNEAQ, per germline. The CDR3 has 18 amino acids. Material for sequencing was blood. The receptor was derived from a woman aged 40 to 49 with Graves' ophthalmopathy. The chain combines TRBV7-8 with TRBJ2-7, with TRBD1 identical over 8 bases. The CDR3: CASSLEIGGTGNSYEQYF. As DNA, the CDR3 is TGTGCCAGCAGCTTAGAGATCGGTGGGACAGGAAACTCCTACGAGCAGTACTTC.